This entry features one T cell receptor beta chain sequence. Its antigen is not known. A marrow graft followed busulfan-fludarabine conditioning, with cyclophosphamide on days +3 and +4. The data stem from a study of T cells after posttransplantation cyclophosphamide. TCRdb's table, derived via immunoSEQ multiplex PCR, lists solely in-frame clones and lacks some. The repertoire holds some 7,000 clones, with roughly four fifths as singletons. Germline CDR1 is SEHNR and CDR2 is FQNEAQ (reference sequence). The CDR3 is made up of 16 amino acids. Trimming took 2 bases from V and 4 from J; bases not matched to a gene: 6. Study-wide points: TRB clonality was highly associated with recipient CMV seropositivity and reactivation. Later blood repertoires were often dominated by clones from the donor CD8+ memory compartment. Skin or GI-infiltrating T cells shared few TRB sequences with blood.

Sample: PBMCs, taken approximately 230 weeks after allogeneic stem cell transplant with posttransplant cyclophosphamide. This receptor was identified in a young adult male patient who received an allogeneic stem cell transplant from a related donor, was CMV-positive, and had acute GVHD only. Some T cells may possibly be graft donor cells. V and J are TRBV7-9 and TRBJ2-2; 8 positions agree with TRBD1. CDR3 region: CASSLSGTGTTGELFF. The CDR3 DNA follows: TGTGCCAGCAGCTTATCCGGGACAGGAACCACCGGGGAGCTGTTTTTT.